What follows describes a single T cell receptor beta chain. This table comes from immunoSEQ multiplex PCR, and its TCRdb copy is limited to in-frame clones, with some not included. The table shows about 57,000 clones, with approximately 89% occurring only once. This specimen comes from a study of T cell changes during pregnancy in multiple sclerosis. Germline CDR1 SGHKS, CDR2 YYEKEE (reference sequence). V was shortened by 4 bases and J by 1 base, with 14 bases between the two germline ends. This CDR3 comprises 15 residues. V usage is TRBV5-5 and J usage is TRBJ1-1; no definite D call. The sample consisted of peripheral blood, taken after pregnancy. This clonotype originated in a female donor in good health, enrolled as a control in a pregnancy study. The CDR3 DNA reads TGTGCCAGCAGCCGGGAGGTGGATCCGAACACTGAAGCTTTCTTT. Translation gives CASSREVDPNTEAFF.